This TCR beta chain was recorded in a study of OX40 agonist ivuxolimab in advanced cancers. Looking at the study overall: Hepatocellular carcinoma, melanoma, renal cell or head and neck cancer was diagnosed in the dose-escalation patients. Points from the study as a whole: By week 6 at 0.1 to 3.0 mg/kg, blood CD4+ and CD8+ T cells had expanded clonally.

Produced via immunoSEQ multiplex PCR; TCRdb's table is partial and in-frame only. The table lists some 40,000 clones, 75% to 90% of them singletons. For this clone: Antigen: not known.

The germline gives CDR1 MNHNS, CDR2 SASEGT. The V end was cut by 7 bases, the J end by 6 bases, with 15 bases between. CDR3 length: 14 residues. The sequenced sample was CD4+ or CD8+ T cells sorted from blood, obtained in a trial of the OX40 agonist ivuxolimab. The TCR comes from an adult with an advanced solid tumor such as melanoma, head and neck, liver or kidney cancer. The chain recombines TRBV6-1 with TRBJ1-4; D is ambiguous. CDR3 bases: TGTGCCAGCAAGAGCGTAACGTCGGATGAAAAACTGTTTTTT. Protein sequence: CASKSVTSDEKLFF.